These 8 T cell receptor beta chains share one sample of origin, sequenced in a study of blood T cells in healthy people across ages. The authors ran a second PCR of 7 to 11 cycles using a sample-barcoded 5' primer and a J-beta primer mix. TCRdb called the 5' RACE reads again in MiXCR, with one record for every CDR3 protein. The sample contains hundreds of thousands of distinct CDR3 sequences, 20% to 25% of which appear only once. In addition, the sample was reused for a study of T cells of mothers and their children.

The sequencing sample was made of blood. Every receptor here comes from a boy aged 5-17 years in good health.

The genes are TRBV4-1 and TRBJ2-3; D not certain. The CDR3 runs to 13 residues. Trimming left V 0 bases short and J 3 bases short, with 4 bases between. The germline CDR1 and CDR2 sequences are MGHRA and YSYEKL. Written as DNA, the CDR3 is TGCGCCAGCAGCCAAGAAAAGACAGATACGCAGTATTTT. Amino acids: CASSQEKTDTQYF.

This clonotype was observed a handful of times. The rearrangement links TRBV20-1 to TRBJ2-5; the match to TRBD2 covers 14 bases. Germline V CDR1 and CDR2: DFQATT, SNEGSKA (reference sequence). This CDR3 is 15 amino acids long. Trimming took 5 bases from V and 5 from J; bases not matched to a gene: 7. CDR3 protein: CSAPTSGRADETQYF. The CDR3 DNA sequence: TGCAGTGCTCCGACTAGCGGGAGGGCCGATGAGACCCAGTACTTC.

The chain has TRBV7-9 and TRBJ2-5; D unclear. The CDR3 extends over 16 amino acids. CDR1 is SEHNR and CDR2 is FQNEAQ in the germline V gene (reference sequence). The V gene lost 6 bases and the J gene lost 4 bases, with 21 bases spanning the gap. CDR3 in amino acids: CASRNKFEDLRETQYF. CDR3 nucleotide sequence: TGTGCCAGCAGAAACAAATTTGAGGACCTAAGAGAGACCCAGTACTTC. The entire variable domain, with the rest obtained from reference TRBV7-9 and TRBJ2-5, is as follows: DTGVSQNPRHKITKRGQNVTFRCDPISEHNRLYWYRQTLGQGPEFLTYFQNEAQLEKSRLLSDRFSAERPKGSFSTLEIQRTEQGDSAMYLCASRNKFEDLRETQYFGPGTRLLVL.

The rearrangement uses TRBV9 and TRBJ2-1, with 10 bases identical to TRBD1. Germline CDR1 reads SGDLS; CDR2 reads YYNGEE. This CDR3 has 15 residues. V lost 0 bases and J lost 4; bases outside the gene matches: 1. Written as DNA, the CDR3 is TGTGCCAGCAGCGTAGCGGGACAGGGGTACAATGAGCAGTTCTTC. This translates into CASSVAGQGYNEQFF.

This chain uses TRBV6-6 with TRBJ1-2; D might be TRBD1 (5 bases). The V gene lost 7 bases and the J gene lost 4 bases, with 19 bases spanning the gap. The germline V gene encodes CDR1 MNHNY and CDR2 SVGAGI (reference sequence). There are 15 residues in the CDR3. The CDR3 DNA reads as TGTGCCAGCAATCCCACGACACAGGCATTCTATGGCTACACCTTC. This translates into CASNPTTQAFYGYTF.

This clonotype has more than one count but fewer than ten. The V and J genes are TRBV5-1 and TRBJ1-2, with D maybe TRBD1 (5 bases). CDR1 SGHRS and CDR2 YFSETQ come from the germline V gene. The CDR3 runs to 14 residues. V lost 4 bases and J lost 8, with 18 bases in between. CDR3 DNA sequence: TGCGCCAGCAGCCGGGACGGATTCATGGAGGGCTACACCTTC. Protein product: CASSRDGFMEGYTF.

The rearrangement uses TRBV20-1 and TRBJ2-7; D possibly corresponds to TRBD1 (5 bases). From germline, CDR1 is DFQATT and CDR2 SNEGSKA (reference sequence). CDR3 size: 13 residues. V gave up 5 bases and J gave up 0 bases, with 11 bases separating them. CDR3 DNA sequence: TGCAGTGCTTCAAGGGGCATCTCCTACGAGCAGTACTTC. Protein sequence: CSASRGISYEQYF.

There are a few counts of this clonotype. A read error may account for a junction end that differs from germline. The chain uses TRBV9 and TRBJ2-1; no reliable D call. The CDR3 covers 13 residues. Per the germline V gene, CDR1 is SGDLS and CDR2 is YYNGEE. CDR3 nucleotide sequence: TGTACCAGCAGCCCGTCCTCCTACAATGAGCAGTTCTTC. Residues: CTSSPSSYNEQFF.